The count of the clone carrying this T cell receptor beta chain is one. No antigen is known for it. This sample was taken from a study of response to subunit inactivated influenza vaccine. Points from the study as a whole: Each seasonal flu vaccination may recruit only limited new T cells, authors suggested.

TCRdb passed the RT-PCR reads through MiXCR, listing each CDR3 protein once. The table lists around 480,000 distinct CDR3 sequences, approximately 15% of them singletons. Looked up from germline, CDR1 is SGHTA and CDR2 is FQGNSA. V was trimmed by 2 bases and J by 1 base, leaving 13 bases between them. The length of the CDR3 is 16 residues. The V call is TRBV7-2, the J call TRBJ2-3; a weak D match, TRBD2 (5 bases). The sequence was obtained from a man aged 50 to 75 who received an inactivated influenza vaccine. The sequencing here drew on CD4+ T cells sorted from PBMCs, taken 23 months after vaccination. CDR3 loop: CASSLIGRGGTDTQYF. CDR3 coding DNA: TGTGCCAGCAGCTTAATCGGTCGGGGAGGCACAGATACGCAGTATTTT.